One and the same sample provided the 25 T cell receptor beta chains below, sequenced in a study of blood T cell repertoires in COVID-19 (dated by TCRdb to about 2020). The method was the immunoSEQ multiplex PCR assay. TCRdb retrieved this table from immuneACCESS and kept in-frame rearrangements only. Not all clones are present; in checked studies, unresolved V genes account for under half, and no reason is known for the remainder. This sample lists 200,000 to 250,000 clones; about nine tenths were detected once. The top ten hold approximately 2.6% of the sample. The sequencing input was peripheral blood. Receptors originate from a woman aged 60-70 years with acute or convalescent COVID-19.

The chain joins TRBV2 to TRBJ2-1; 9 nucleotides match TRBD1. The CDR3 runs 15 residues. The V gene's germline CDR1 is SNHLY and CDR2 FYNNEI. Losses at the gene ends were 4 bases for V and 1 base for J; bases not matched to a gene: 2. CDR3 DNA: TGTGCCAGCAGTGGAGACAGGGGGTCCTACAATGAGCAGTTCTTC. Residues: CASSGDRGSYNEQFF.

The chain is built from TRBV5-6 and TRBJ2-3; no clear D gene. The germline V gene has CDR1 SGHDT and CDR2 YYEEEE. V gave up 2 bases and J gave up 1 base, with 5 bases separating them. The CDR3 runs 13 residues. CDR3 amino acids: CASSFIRTDTQYF. The CDR3 DNA is TGTGCCAGCAGCTTCATTCGCACAGATACGCAGTATTTT.

This rearrangement joins TRBV7-2 to TRBJ2-7, with D perhaps matching TRBD2 (7 bases). Trimming removed 5 bases at V and 4 bases at J, with 21 bases between. The CDR3 runs to 16 residues. CDR1 and CDR2 (germline): SGHTA, FQGNSA. CDR3 DNA: TGTGCCAGCAGCCTCGGGGGGCGGGAGCGGTCTTACGAGCAGTACTTC. Protein sequence: CASSLGGRERSYEQYF.

The CDR3 DNA reads TGTGCCAGCAGTCTCGACAGGGGCCAATACAATGAGCAGTTCTTC. Its protein product is CASSLDRGQYNEQFF. The J gene is TRBJ2-1, the V gene TRBV6-5; TRBD1 agrees at 8 bases. Germline V CDR1 and CDR2: MNHEY, SVGAGI. The junction had 7 bases not matched to a gene; V was cut back by 5 bases and J by 4 bases. This CDR3 contains 15 residues.

The rearrangement links TRBV9 to TRBJ1-1; TRBD1 aligns across 7 bases. The germline V gene encodes CDR1 SGDLS and CDR2 YYNGEE. This CDR3 is built from 14 residues. Trimming removed 2 bases from V and 1 base from J; junction bases left unmatched: 2. The CDR3 reads CASSVGQQNTEAFF. The CDR3 DNA follows: TGTGCCAGCAGCGTGGGACAGCAGAACACTGAAGCTTTCTTT.

V is TRBV3-1 (or the pseudogene TRBV3-2) and J is TRBJ1-1; D is uncertain. V was pared by 3 bases and J by 2 bases, with 19 bases between. The CDR3 contains 17 residues. Germline loops: CDR1 LGHDT, CDR2 YNNKEL (reference sequence). CDR3 sequence (DNA): TGTGCCAGCAGCCAGGGAACATGGGGAGAGGGAAACACTGAAGCTTTCTTT. This sequence encodes CASSQGTWGEGNTEAFF.

CDR3 nucleotide sequence: TGTGCCAGCACCTCCAGGGTTGTCTACGAGCAGTACTTC. The encoded protein is CASTSRVVYEQYF. V is TRBV6-5 and J is TRBJ2-7; D is perhaps TRBD1 (5 bases). Germline CDR1 is MNHEY and CDR2 is SVGAGI. V shed 7 bases and J shed 3 bases, with 13 bases lying between them. This CDR3 region has 13 residues.

This chain uses TRBV4-2 with TRBJ2-4, with 9 positions matching TRBD1. Germline CDR1 reads LGHNA; CDR2 reads YNFKEQ. The CDR3 length is 16 residues. Trimming cost V 1 base and J 5 bases; bases outside gene matches: 6. DNA of the CDR3: TGTGCCAGCAGCCAAGGGACAGGGGCCCGGGAAAACATTCAGTACTTC. Encoded protein: CASSQGTGARENIQYF.

V gene TRBV5-8 combines with J gene TRBJ1-3, with 10 bases fitting TRBD1. This CDR3 is built from 16 residues. The germline V gene encodes CDR1 SGHTS and CDR2 YDEGEE. Trimming at V came to 2 bases and at J to 3 bases, leaving 5 bases not matched to a gene. The CDR3 coding sequence is TGTGCCAGCAGCTTCGGGGACAGGGGAAGTGGAAACACCATATATTTT. Protein product: CASSFGDRGSGNTIYF. Supplemented by reference TRBV5-8 and TRBJ1-3, the full variable domain reads EAGVTQSPTHLIKTRGQQATLRCSPISGHTSVYWYQQALGLGLQFLLWYDEGEERNRGNFPPRFSGRQFPNYSSELNVNALELEDSALYLCASSFGDRGSGNTIYFGEGSWLTVV.

The chain has TRBV18 and TRBJ2-5; possible D gene TRBD2, 6 bases. Trimming cost V 4 bases and J 4 bases, with 13 bases left between them. Germline values: CDR1 KGHSH, CDR2 LQKENI. The CDR3 is made up of 14 amino acids. For the CDR3, the DNA is TGTGCCAGCTCACTTCAGGGACTGGGAGAGACCCAGTACTTC. Residues: CASSLQGLGETQYF. The variable domain in full, with the rest retrieved from reference TRBV18 and TRBJ2-5, is NAGVMQNPRHLVRRRGQEARLRCSPMKGHSHVYWYRQLPEEGLKFMVYLQKENIIDESGMPKERFSAEFPKEGPSILRIQQVVRGDSAAYFCASSLQGLGETQYFGPGTRLLVL.

The genes are TRBV6-5 and TRBJ1-2, with 7 bases lining up with TRBD1. Germline loops: CDR1 MNHEY, CDR2 SVGAGI. This CDR3 contains 14 residues. V shed 5 bases and J 6 bases; nucleotides not matched to a gene: 9. The CDR3 region is CASSRPTGPNGYTF. The CDR3 nucleotides read TGTGCCAGCAGTCGGCCGACAGGGCCCAATGGCTACACCTTC.

The chain joins TRBV5-6 to TRBJ1-6; D not resolved. CDR1 is SGHDT, CDR2 YYEEEE, per germline. The CDR3 consists of 16 residues. V was trimmed by 0 bases and J by 7 bases, leaving 14 bases between them. DNA of the CDR3: TGTGCCAGCAGCTTGGCCGGCGGTGCCCTAAATTCACCCCTCCACTTT. Protein: CASSLAGGALNSPLHF. Filled out from reference TRBV5-6 and TRBJ1-6, the complete variable domain reads DAGVTQSPTHLIKTRGQQVTLRCSPKSGHDTVSWYQQALGQGPQFIFQYYEEEERQRGNFPDRFSGHQFPNYSSELNVNALLLGDSALYLCASSLAGGALNSPLHFGNGTRLTVT.

This clone was found once. The rearrangement uses TRBV9 and TRBJ2-1, with TRBD2 matching over 16 bases. There are 17 residues in the CDR3. Germline loops: CDR1 SGDLS, CDR2 YYNGEE. V was clipped by 9 bases and J by 4 bases; unmatched bases: 10. CDR3: CATSPGLAGGRYNEQFF. The CDR3 region has the DNA TGTGCCACCTCTCCGGGACTAGCGGGGGGGAGATACAATGAGCAGTTCTTC.

The chain joins TRBV2 to TRBJ1-5, with TRBD1 as a possible D gene (6 bases). This CDR3 has 15 residues. The V gene lost 6 bases and the J gene lost 3 bases, with 15 bases spanning the gap. Per germline, CDR1 SNHLY and CDR2 FYNNEI. In DNA, the CDR3 is TGTGCCAGCAGGGAAAAACAGGGAATCAATCAGCCCCAGCATTTT. It specifies CASREKQGINQPQHF.

The chain has TRBV4-3 and TRBJ2-3; a possible D gene is TRBD1 (5 bases). Germline CDR1 reads LGHNA; CDR2 reads YSLEER. Trimming removed 4 bases at V and 0 bases at J, with 14 bases between. This CDR3 is built from 16 residues. The CDR3 DNA reads as TGCGCCAGCAGCCCGTTTGACAGCGCTAGCACAGATACGCAGTATTTT. Its protein is CASSPFDSASTDTQYF.

CDR3 in amino acids: CAWSVLGLAGTGELFF. The DNA of the CDR3 is TGTGCCTGGAGTGTACTAGGACTAGCGGGCACCGGGGAGCTGTTTTTT. The V gene is TRBV30, the J gene TRBJ2-2, with 11 nucleotides matching TRBD2. V lost 0 bases, J lost 4 bases, and 4 bases stayed unmatched. The CDR3 has 16 amino acids. Germline assignment: CDR1 GTSNPN and CDR2 SVGIG (reference sequence).

V and J are TRBV7-2 and TRBJ2-1; 10 bases align to TRBD2. The V segment lost 3 bases and the J segment 8 bases; nucleotides outside the gene matches: 7. This CDR3 has 15 residues. Germline CDR1 is SGHTA and CDR2 is FQGNSA. The CDR3 DNA follows: TGTGCCAGCAGCTTTAAAGCGGGAGGGCCCCATGAGCAGTTCTTC. Translated: CASSFKAGGPHEQFF.

The V and J genes are TRBV5-1 and TRBJ1-2, with D perhaps TRBD1 (5 bases). Germline values: CDR1 SGHRS, CDR2 YFSETQ. This CDR3 is 14 amino acids long. V was clipped by 0 bases and J by 5 bases, with 11 bases between them. CDR3 in DNA: TGCGCCAGCAGCTTGGGACAGCGCCAATATGGCTACACCTTC. This encodes CASSLGQRQYGYTF.

The CDR3 protein is CASSFMNTEAFF. DNA for the CDR3: TGTGCCAGCAGTTTCATGAACACTGAAGCTTTCTTT. The chain couples TRBV6-5 to TRBJ1-1; D gene uncertain. The V gene's germline CDR1 is MNHEY and CDR2 SVGAGI. The CDR3 length is 12 residues. The V end lost 4 bases, the J end lost 0 bases, and 3 bases lay between the germline ends.

This clone was recorded only once. This sequence joins TRBV4-2 and TRBJ2-7; 7 bases are a match to TRBD1. After removal of 5 bases from V and 6 bases from J, the junction contained 7 bases not matched to a gene. The CDR3 covers 13 residues. Germline CDR1 LGHNA, CDR2 YNFKEQ. CDR3 sequence (DNA): TGTGCCAGCAGCTATAACCAGGGGGTCGAGCAGTACTTC. This codes for CASSYNQGVEQYF.

This sequence joins TRBV5-4 and TRBJ2-5, with no clear D. V was cut by 4 bases and J by 7 bases, with 23 bases left in between. From germline, CDR1 is SGHNT and CDR2 YYREEE (reference sequence). The CDR3 has 16 residues. For the CDR3, the DNA is TGTGCCAGCAGCACAAGCCCCGCCGGAGCAATTGGGACCCAGTACTTC. Its translation is CASSTSPAGAIGTQYF.

This chain links TRBV19 with TRBJ1-1, with TRBD1 as a possible D gene (5 bases). The CDR3 is 15 residues long. Trimming shortened V by 8 bases and J by 2 bases, and 18 bases separated the two germline ends. Germline CDR1 LNHDA, CDR2 SQIVND (reference sequence). CDR3: CASPPVLGANTEAFF. The CDR3 DNA reads as TGTGCCAGTCCTCCCGTTTTAGGGGCAAACACTGAAGCTTTCTTT.

The chain's CDR3 is CASSTGTSGEETQYF. CDR3 DNA sequence: TGTGCCAGTAGTACCGGGACTAGCGGCGAGGAGACCCAGTACTTC. J is TRBJ2-5 and V is TRBV19; 11 bases agree with TRBD2. CDR1 LNHDA and CDR2 SQIVND come from the germline V gene (reference sequence). CDR3 size: 15 residues. With 4 bases clipped from V and 5 bases from J, the junction kept 6 bases outside the gene matches.

The genes are TRBV7-9 and TRBJ1-4; D is possibly TRBD1 (5 bases). CDR3 size: 15 residues. Deletions cut 5 bases from V and 5 bases from J, with 15 bases between. Germline assignment: CDR1 SEHNR and CDR2 FQNEAQ (reference sequence). The CDR3 region has the DNA TGTGCCAGCAGCATAACCCAGGGAAAAAATGAAAAACTGTTTTTT. Protein product: CASSITQGKNEKLFF.

The chain uses TRBV6-5 and TRBJ2-7, with 7 bases aligning to TRBD1. J was trimmed by 4 bases and V by 6 bases; bases with no gene match: 9. The CDR3 has 14 amino acids. CDR1 is MNHEY and CDR2 is SVGAGI in the germline V gene. The CDR3 sequence is CASSRQGVRYEQYF. CDR3 coding DNA: TGTGCCAGCAGCAGGCAGGGGGTTAGGTACGAGCAGTACTTC.